Each of the 26 T cell receptor beta chains below was sequenced from the same sample in a study of response to subunit inactivated influenza vaccine (dated by TCRdb to 2016 to 2018). The library relied on RT-PCR. Sequencing instrument: Illumina HiSeq 2500. TCRdb reran the public reads through fastp at Q25 and MiXCR, keeping productive beta chains. Rows are combined by CDR3 protein, so each entry shows the most common genes and DNA. The table for this sample lists a few hundred thousand distinct CDR3 sequences; 20% to 25% of them were counted only once. The biggest ten clones account for roughly 10% of the sample. Source: PBMCs from blood, taken less than 22 months after vaccination. Receptors were obtained from a man in his fifties or sixties who received an inactivated influenza vaccine. Donor details come from another sample of the same person, matched by shared clones.

This clonotype was seen only a few times. The chain carries TRBV10-2 and TRBJ1-6; D call uncertain. CDR1 and CDR2 (germline): WSHSY, SAAADI. The CDR3 has 14 residues. V lost 0 bases to trimming and J lost 4 bases, with 4 bases between them. The CDR3 DNA sequence: TGCGCCAGCAGTGAGTCCACATATAATTCACCCCTCCACTTT. Translating gives CASSESTYNSPLHF.

This clonotype appeared a few times. This rearrangement joins TRBV20-1 to TRBJ2-3; D gene ambiguous. The CDR3 is made up of 14 amino acids. Between the trimmed V and J ends, which lost 7 bases and 0 bases, there was a span of 14 bases. Germline CDR1 reads DFQATT; CDR2 reads SNEGSKA (reference sequence). The CDR3 nucleotides read TGCAGTGGAATTGGTGGGCAAAGCACAGATACGCAGTATTTT. Protein: CSGIGGQSTDTQYF.

The chain carries TRBV7-2 and TRBJ2-3; the D is unclear. V was pared by 3 bases and J by 6 bases, with 13 bases between. This CDR3 is 14 amino acids long. Germline-derived CDR1 and CDR2 are SGHTA and FQGNSA. DNA for the CDR3: TGTGCCAGCAGCTTGGTGGAGTCTGTGGATACGCAGTATTTT. Translated: CASSLVESVDTQYF. The whole variable domain, remainder taken from reference TRBV7-2 and TRBJ2-3, is GAGVSQSPSNKVTEKGKDVELRCDPISGHTALYWYRQSLGQGLEFLIYFQGNSAPDKSGLPSDRFSAERTGGSVSTLTIQRTQQEDSAVYLCASSLVESVDTQYFGPGTRLTVL.

V is TRBV5-4 and J is TRBJ1-1; D remains unclear. Trimming stripped 4 bases from V and 11 bases from J, with 21 bases between. The length of the CDR3 is 14 residues. The germline CDR1 and CDR2 sequences are SGHNT and YYREEE (reference sequence). The CDR3 DNA reads as TGTGCCAGCAGCGGACCGGACTTCCGGGGAGACGCTTTCTTT. Amino acids: CASSGPDFRGDAFF. The full variable domain, rest sourced from reference TRBV5-4 and TRBJ1-1, is ETGVTQSPTHLIKTRGQQVTLRCSSQSGHNTVSWYQQALGQGPQFIFQYYREEENGRGNFPPRFSGLQFPNYSSELNVNALELDDSALYLCASSGPDFRGDAFFGQGTRLTVV.

The rearrangement joins TRBV7-2 to TRBJ2-5; perhaps TRBD1 as D (6 bases). The V end was cut by 5 bases, the J end by 5 bases, with 15 bases between. Germline V gene data show CDR1 as SGHTA and CDR2 as FQGNSA. This CDR3 is 14 amino acids long. The DNA of the CDR3 is TGTGCCAGCAGCCCCAGGACAGCTAAGGAGACCCAGTACTTC. This sequence encodes CASSPRTAKETQYF.

CDR3 loop: CASSRGGTSSNEQFF. Written as DNA, the CDR3 is TGCGCCAGCAGTCGGGGGGGGACTAGTTCTAATGAGCAGTTCTTC. The rearrangement uses TRBV5-1 and TRBJ2-1; 8 nucleotides agree with TRBD2. The CDR3 is 15 residues long. V lost 5 bases and J lost 7; bases outside the gene matches: 11. Germline V gene lookup returns CDR1 SGHRS and CDR2 YFSETQ.

The chain couples TRBV6-1 to TRBJ1-2, with TRBD1 as a possible D gene (6 bases). Germline CDR1 and CDR2: MNHNS and SASEGT. V dropped 5 bases and J dropped 3 bases, with 13 bases sitting between them. This CDR3 comprises 14 residues. CDR3 sequence (DNA): TGTGCCAGCAGTAGGGCAGGGGAGGACTATGGCTACACCTTC. It yields the protein CASSRAGEDYGYTF.

The chain combines TRBV11-2 with TRBJ1-6; possible D gene TRBD1, 6 bases. CDR1 SGHAT and CDR2 FQNNGV come from the germline V gene. The V end lost 4 bases, the J end lost 10 bases, and 17 bases lay between the germline ends. This CDR3 is 15 amino acids long. Here the CDR3 reads CASSSRGGGLSPLHF. CDR3 sequence (DNA): TGTGCCAGCAGCTCACGCGGGGGGGGCTTGTCACCCCTCCACTTT.

The chain employs TRBV7-2 and TRBJ1-5; 7 positions match TRBD1. The CDR3 has 15 residues. Germline V gene lookup returns CDR1 SGHTA and CDR2 FQGNSA. V lost 1 base, J lost 6 bases, and 6 bases stayed unmatched. CDR3 sequence reads: CASSLGQGFGQPQHF. CDR3 sequence (DNA): TGTGCCAGCAGCTTAGGACAGGGTTTTGGTCAGCCCCAGCATTTT.

This rearrangement joins TRBV5-6 to TRBJ2-7; D unclear. CDR1 is SGHDT, CDR2 YYEEEE, per germline. There are 15 residues in the CDR3. V dropped 5 bases and J dropped 7 bases, with 22 bases sitting between them. CDR3 region: CASSLGKRTFWEQYF. For the CDR3, the DNA is TGTGCCAGCAGTTTAGGCAAGCGAACCTTTTGGGAGCAGTACTTC. Based on the CDR3 plus reference TRBV5-6 and TRBJ2-7, the full variable domain is DAGVTQSPTHLIKTRGQQVTLRCSPKSGHDTVSWYQQALGQGPQFIFQYYEEEERQRGNFPDRFSGHQFPNYSSELNVNALLLGDSALYLCASSLGKRTFWEQYFGPGTRLTVT.

This chain connects TRBV20-1 to TRBJ2-7, with TRBD2 identical over 13 bases. Trimming removed 7 bases from V and 5 bases from J; junction bases left unmatched: 8. CDR1 and CDR2 from the germline V gene are DFQATT and SNEGSKA (reference sequence). This CDR3 has 14 amino acids. This chain's CDR3 is CSVPTSGRSNEQYF. CDR3 bases: TGCAGTGTCCCGACTAGCGGGAGGTCTAACGAGCAGTACTTC.

The chain links TRBV11-2 to TRBJ1-2; possibly TRBD1 for D (5 bases). There are 15 residues in the CDR3. V lost 4 bases and J lost 7, with 19 bases in between. Germline V gene lookup returns CDR1 SGHAT and CDR2 FQNNGV. The CDR3 sequence: CASSSLRDGVFGYTF. DNA for the CDR3: TGTGCCAGCAGCTCCCTCCGGGACGGAGTATTTGGCTACACCTTC.

The chain recombines TRBV12-5 with TRBJ2-2, with 7 bases that match TRBD1. Germline V gene sequence: CDR1 LGHNT, CDR2 FRNRAP. V shed 6 bases, J shed 4 bases, and the junction held 8 bases outside the gene matches. The CDR3 spans 15 residues. This CDR3 is CASGTDRVSTGELFF. Here the CDR3 DNA reads TGTGCTAGTGGCACTGACAGGGTCAGCACCGGGGAGCTGTTTTTT. The full variable domain, completed using reference TRBV12-5 and TRBJ2-2, is DARVTQTPRHKVTEMGQEVTMRCQPILGHNTVFWYRQTMMQGLELLAYFRNRAPLDDSGMPKDRFSAEMPDATLATLKIQPSEPRDSAVYFCASGTDRVSTGELFFGEGSRLTVL.

There are a few counts of this clonotype. The genes are TRBV7-2 and TRBJ1-5, with 9 positions matching TRBD1. CDR1 is SGHTA and CDR2 is FQGNSA in the germline V gene. V lost 5 bases and J lost 3; bases outside the gene matches: 5. The CDR3 contains 15 residues. CDR3 region: CASSTGTGYNQPQHF. The CDR3 DNA is TGTGCCAGCAGCACCGGGACAGGGTACAATCAGCCCCAGCATTTT.

The chain links TRBV10-3 to TRBJ2-7, with 9 bases fitting TRBD1. The CDR3 length is 16 residues. CDR1 and CDR2 from the germline V gene are ENHRY and SYGVKD. V shed 10 bases, J shed 0 bases, and the junction held 13 bases outside the gene matches. This CDR3 is CATWDRAAGSSYEQYF. CDR3 DNA sequence: TGTGCCACTTGGGACAGGGCTGCCGGTTCCTCCTACGAGCAGTACTTC.

This clonotype was observed many times. The V gene is TRBV28, the J gene TRBJ1-5, with TRBD1 as a possible D gene (5 bases). The CDR3 contains 13 residues. V lost 7 bases, J lost 3 bases, and 10 bases lay in between. Germline CDR1 is MDHEN and CDR2 is SYDVKM. The CDR3 DNA reads TGTGCCAGCACAAGGGGATTCAATCAGCCCCAGCATTTT. The encoded protein is CASTRGFNQPQHF.

Points on this clonotype: The junction and the germline gene differ at one end; a read error may be behind it. The chain joins TRBV19 to TRBJ2-5, with TRBD1 matching 7 bases. Germline lookup yields CDR1 LNHDA and CDR2 SQIVND (reference sequence). This CDR3 is built from 16 residues. The CDR3 here is CASSPRYLRGRETLYF. CDR3 coding DNA: TGTGCCAGTAGCCCTCGGTATTTAAGGGGGCGAGAGACCCTGTACTTC.

This clonotype came up a few times. One end of the junction fails to match germline, which may point to a read error. This chain connects TRBV12-3 or TRBV12-4 to TRBJ1-1, with 7 bases lining up with TRBD1. This CDR3 contains 16 residues. The CDR3 nucleotides are TGTGCCAGCAGTCAAGGGGGCGCAGGACTGAACACTGAAGCTTCCTTT. Translation: CASSQGGAGLNTEASF.

This chain links TRBV4-3 with TRBJ2-3; D gene unclear. The V gene lost 0 bases and the J gene lost 1 base, with 8 bases spanning the gap. The CDR3 is 15 amino acids. Germline V lookup: CDR1 LGHNA, CDR2 YSLEER. The CDR3 nucleotides read TGCGCCAGCAGCCAAGATCCGGTTCGCACAGATACGCAGTATTTT. It codes for CASSQDPVRTDTQYF.

This clonotype was seen a handful of times. This chain connects TRBV6-2 or TRBV6-3 to TRBJ2-1, with 12 positions matching TRBD2. V lost 0 bases to trimming and J lost 5 bases; unmatched junction nucleotides: 2. The CDR3 contains 16 residues. CDR1 and CDR2 (germline): MNHEY, SVGEGT. The CDR3 coding sequence is TGTGCCAGCAGTTACTCTCGGACTAGCGGGAACAATGAGCAGTTCTTC. It translates to CASSYSRTSGNNEQFF.

This clonotype was detected many times. The rearrangement links TRBV6-5 to TRBJ1-6; 7 nucleotides line up with TRBD1. The length of the CDR3 is 18 residues. Trimming at V came to 4 bases and at J to 0 bases, leaving 9 bases not matched to a gene. CDR1 and CDR2 (germline): MNHEY, SVGAGI. In nucleotides, the CDR3 is TGTGCCAGCAGTTTAGGACAGGCTTTTAGCTCCTATAATTCACCCCTCCACTTT. Protein sequence: CASSLGQAFSSYNSPLHF.

This clonotype was detected a few times. The chain is built from TRBV3-1 and TRBJ1-1; D may be TRBD1 (6 bases). CDR3 length equals 16 residues. CDR1 and CDR2 (germline): LGHDT, YNNKEL (reference sequence). V was cut by 3 bases and J by 0 bases, with 14 bases left in between. In nucleotides, the CDR3 is TGTGCCAGCAGCCATGCCGACAGGCTCCTGAACACTGAAGCTTTCTTT. It is translated as CASSHADRLLNTEAFF.

This clonotype appeared many times. This chain connects TRBV9 to TRBJ1-1, with TRBD1 matching over 8 bases. CDR1 and CDR2 from the germline V gene are SGDLS and YYNGEE. The CDR3 spans 15 residues. V shed 3 bases, J shed 4 bases, and the junction held 8 bases outside the gene matches. The CDR3 is CASSGSQGALTEAFF. CDR3 sequence (DNA): TGTGCCAGCAGCGGGAGTCAGGGGGCGCTCACTGAAGCTTTCTTT.

This chain connects TRBV7-2 to TRBJ2-7; D is perhaps TRBD1 or TRBD2 (5 bases each). The CDR3 has 15 residues. V was trimmed by 4 bases and J by 2 bases, leaving 15 bases between them. Germline assignment: CDR1 SGHTA and CDR2 FQGNSA. The CDR3 DNA sequence: TGTGCCAGCAGCTACACCGGGACGGAAACCTACGAGCAGTACTTC. It yields the protein CASSYTGTETYEQYF. The full variable domain, with the rest looked up from reference TRBV7-2 and TRBJ2-7, is GAGVSQSPSNKVTEKGKDVELRCDPISGHTALYWYRQSLGQGLEFLIYFQGNSAPDKSGLPSDRFSAERTGGSVSTLTIQRTQQEDSAVYLCASSYTGTETYEQYFGPGTRLTVT.

This clonotype was detected only a few times. The gene calls are TRBV3-1 and TRBJ1-2; TRBD1 aligns across 8 bases. The CDR3 spans 14 residues. Germline V CDR1 and CDR2: LGHDT, YNNKEL (reference sequence). With 0 bases clipped from V and 8 bases from J, the junction kept 5 bases outside the gene matches. Here the CDR3 reads CASSQDAGGRGYTF. The CDR3 DNA sequence: TGTGCCAGCAGCCAAGATGCAGGGGGCCGGGGCTACACCTTC.

The rearrangement links TRBV10-3 to TRBJ2-7, with D perhaps matching TRBD2 (6 bases). There are 12 residues in the CDR3. Germline values: CDR1 ENHRY, CDR2 SYGVKD. V was trimmed by 11 bases and J by 3 bases, leaving 14 bases between them. CDR3 loop: CASSGSYYEQYF. The CDR3 DNA sequence: TGTGCCTCGAGCGGGTCCTACTACGAGCAGTACTTC.